One and the same sample provided the 31 T cell receptor beta chains below, sequenced in a study of monozygotic twins with cystic fibrosis. The repertoire was sequenced with immunoSEQ multiplex PCR; TCRdb's copy has only in-frame clones and lacks some. The sample lists around 35,000 clones, approximately 87% occurring once. Sequencing was performed on blood. All receptors come from a girl aged 2-10 years with cystic fibrosis.

This rearrangement joins TRBV25-1 to TRBJ2-4; D gene unclear. V lost 4 bases to trimming and J lost 6 bases, with 16 bases between them. The CDR3 consists of 15 residues. Germline V gene lookup returns CDR1 MGHDK and CDR2 SYGVNS. The CDR3 nucleotides read TGTGCCAGCAGTGGTCTACCCCCTGAGGTAAACATTCAGTACTTC. Its protein is CASSGLPPEVNIQYF. The variable domain in full, with the rest retrieved from reference TRBV25-1 and TRBJ2-4, is EADIYQTPRYLVIGTGKKITLECSQTMGHDKMYWYQQDPGMELHLIHYSYGVNSTEKGDLSSESTVSRIRTEHFPLTLESARPSHTSQYLCASSGLPPEVNIQYFGAGTRLSVL.

The chain combines TRBV6-1 with TRBJ2-7, with D unresolved. This CDR3 spans 13 amino acids. V was pared by 2 bases and J by 5 bases, with 10 bases between. CDR1 and CDR2 from the germline V gene are MNHNS and SASEGT. CDR3 DNA sequence: TGTGCCAGCAGTGAAATTGTGGGCAACGAGCAGTACTTC. Residues: CASSEIVGNEQYF.

The rearrangement links TRBV2 to TRBJ2-7; a weak D match, TRBD1 (6 bases). The CDR3 totals 14 residues. Germline values: CDR1 SNHLY, CDR2 FYNNEI. V lost 4 bases and J 3 bases, leaving 13 bases between the germline ends. Here the CDR3 reads CASSAGEGGYEQYF. The CDR3, as DNA: TGTGCCAGCAGTGCAGGGGAAGGGGGCTACGAGCAGTACTTC.

This chain links TRBV27 with TRBJ1-2; 8 bases fit TRBD1. This CDR3 is built from 18 residues. Germline trimming cut 2 bases from V and 9 bases from J; bases unmatched to any gene: 20. The V gene's germline CDR1 is MNHEY and CDR2 SMNVEV (reference sequence). Here the CDR3 DNA reads TGTGCCAGCAGTTTAGGGTTTCGGGACAGGCCGGAGAAGCAACGCTACACCTTC. Its translation is CASSLGFRDRPEKQRYTF.

This clone is a singleton in its sample. The chain combines TRBV5-1 with TRBJ2-1; TRBD1 is a possible D gene (6 bases). V was trimmed by 6 bases and J by 4 bases, leaving 14 bases between them. Germline-derived CDR1 and CDR2 are SGHRS and YFSETQ. This CDR3 is 14 amino acids long. The CDR3 DNA is TGCGCCAGCAACTACGGGACACAATACAATGAGCAGTTCTTC. Translated, it gives CASNYGTQYNEQFF.

This chain joins TRBV5-1 and TRBJ2-1, with D perhaps TRBD1 (6 bases). CDR1 is SGHRS and CDR2 is YFSETQ in the germline V gene. The CDR3 is 15 amino acids. Between the trimmed V and J ends, which lost 3 bases and 2 bases, there was a span of 12 bases. CDR3 sequence: CASSSSGTTYNEQFF. CDR3 coding DNA: TGCGCCAGCAGCTCTTCCGGGACAACCTACAATGAGCAGTTCTTC.

The chain links TRBV5-1 to TRBJ2-3, with a possible D match to TRBD2 (6 bases). Germline CDR1 is SGHRS and CDR2 is YFSETQ. The length of the CDR3 is 16 residues. With 0 bases removed from V and 4 bases from J, the gap between germline ends came to 15 bases. The CDR3 sequence: CASSLAPGTPADTQYF. In DNA, the CDR3 is TGCGCCAGCAGCTTGGCCCCCGGGACTCCGGCAGATACGCAGTATTTT. The variable domain in full, completed from reference TRBV5-1 and TRBJ2-3, reads KAGVTQTPRYLIKTRGQQVTLSCSPISGHRSVSWYQQTPGQGLQFLFEYFSETQRNKGNFPGRFSGRQFSNSRSEMNVSTLELGDSALYLCASSLAPGTPADTQYFGPGTRLTVL.

The chain has TRBV5-6 and TRBJ1-1; possible D gene TRBD1, 5 bases. The V end was cut by 3 bases, the J end by 0 bases, with 9 bases between. Germline CDR1 reads SGHDT; CDR2 reads YYEEEE. The CDR3 has 14 amino acids. CDR3 coding DNA: TGTGCCAGCAGCTCAGGGACGATGAACACTGAAGCTTTCTTT. It encodes CASSSGTMNTEAFF.

The chain couples TRBV7-2 to TRBJ1-1; possible D gene TRBD1, 5 bases. Germline assignment: CDR1 SGHTA and CDR2 FQGNSA. V gave up 7 bases and J gave up 8 bases, with 14 bases separating them. The CDR3 totals 12 residues. In DNA, the CDR3 is TGTGCCAGCAACCACGACAAGGGGGAAGCTTTCTTT. Encoded protein: CASNHDKGEAFF.

This chain joins TRBV9 and TRBJ1-5, with no clear D. This CDR3 has 15 amino acids. Looked up from germline, CDR1 is SGDLS and CDR2 is YYNGEE. V shed 3 bases and J shed 7 bases, with 17 bases lying between them. DNA for the CDR3: TGTGCCAGCAGCGCCGGGCCAGGTTTGGGACAGCCCCAGCATTTT. Amino acid sequence: CASSAGPGLGQPQHF.

The chain has TRBV29-1 and TRBJ1-5; D ambiguous. V lost 5 bases to trimming and J lost 10 bases, with 18 bases between them. The length of the CDR3 is 13 residues. Germline loops: CDR1 SQVTM, CDR2 ANQGSEA. The CDR3: CSVIVGLAGPQHF. CDR3 bases: TGCAGCGTTATCGTTGGGTTGGCTGGACCCCAGCATTTT.

The genes are TRBV5-4 and TRBJ2-7, with 7 bases lining up with TRBD1. The J segment lost 12 bases and the V segment lost 1 base, leaving 13 bases of the junction unmatched. CDR3 length equals 14 residues. The germline V gene encodes CDR1 SGHNT and CDR2 YYREEE (reference sequence). The CDR3 loop is CASSLPGQHLSWYF. The CDR3 DNA reads as TGTGCCAGCAGCTTGCCGGGACAGCATCTATCCTGGTACTTC. Supplemented by reference TRBV5-4 and TRBJ2-7, the full variable domain reads ETGVTQSPTHLIKTRGQQVTLRCSSQSGHNTVSWYQQALGQGPQFIFQYYREEENGRGNFPPRFSGLQFPNYSSELNVNALELDDSALYLCASSLPGQHLSWYFGPGTRLTVT.

The rearrangement links TRBV5-1 to TRBJ2-1; 10 positions agree with TRBD2. From germline, CDR1 is SGHRS and CDR2 YFSETQ. Losses at the gene ends were 0 bases for V and 8 bases for J; bases not matched to a gene: 14. CDR3 size: 18 residues. The CDR3 nucleotides are TGCGCCAGCAGCTTGGGGCCGGGACTAGCGTTTAAGAGCGATGAGCAGTTCTTC. Protein product: CASSLGPGLAFKSDEQFF.

This chain connects TRBV9 to TRBJ1-4, with D perhaps matching TRBD1 (6 bases). Trimming took off 0 bases at V and 8 bases at J, with 14 bases between the two ends. Germline CDR1 SGDLS, CDR2 YYNGEE. This CDR3 comprises 15 residues. The CDR3 nucleotides read TGTGCCAGCAGCGTAGCCGGGACAAGGGAGGAAAAACTGTTTTTT. Protein sequence: CASSVAGTREEKLFF.

The CDR3 bases are TGTGCCAGCAGCCGCCTCGGGACAGCGAACACTGAAGCTTTCTTT. Protein: CASSRLGTANTEAFF. The chain uses TRBV14 and TRBJ1-1; 7 positions agree with TRBD1. The CDR3 is made up of 15 amino acids. V dropped 4 bases and J dropped 1; count of bases not matched to a gene: 6. Germline V gene sequence: CDR1 SGHDN, CDR2 FVKESK.

This clone was seen once. The rearrangement uses TRBV5-1 and TRBJ1-2; TRBD1 might be the D (6 bases). The CDR3 has 17 residues. Trimming shortened V by 0 bases and J by 4 bases, and 19 bases separated the two germline ends. The germline CDR1 and CDR2 sequences are SGHRS and YFSETQ. CDR3 in amino acids: CASSLDVIAGQPYGYTF. DNA of the CDR3: TGCGCCAGCAGCTTGGACGTGATTGCAGGACAGCCCTATGGCTACACCTTC.

This clone was seen a few times. The chain has TRBV18 and TRBJ1-2, with D tentatively TRBD1 (6 bases). V was clipped by 2 bases and J by 4 bases, with 14 bases between them. The CDR3 runs to 15 residues. In germline, CDR1 is KGHSH, CDR2 LQKENI. The CDR3 sequence: CASSPGRGTPYGYTF. The CDR3 DNA sequence: TGTGCCAGCTCACCAGGGAGGGGGACACCCTATGGCTACACCTTC.

The chain combines TRBV29-1 with TRBJ1-2; the match to TRBD1 covers 7 bases. Unmatched junction bases numbered 9, after V lost 7 bases and J lost 4 bases. The CDR3 has 13 residues. The germline V gene has CDR1 SQVTM and CDR2 ANQGSEA. This CDR3 reads CSGGRQGAYGYTF. Here the CDR3 DNA reads TGCAGCGGTGGACGACAGGGAGCCTATGGCTACACCTTC.

The J gene is TRBJ1-2, the V gene TRBV6-1; TRBD1 matches 7 bases. The CDR3 consists of 15 residues. Germline V CDR1 and CDR2: MNHNS, SASEGT. V was pared by 8 bases and J by 6 bases, with 15 bases of the junction left unmatched. CDR3: CASDPAKTGSNGYTF. As DNA, the CDR3 is TGTGCCAGCGACCCTGCAAAGACAGGGTCGAATGGCTACACCTTC.

The V gene is TRBV6-1, the J gene TRBJ1-6; the D gene is possibly TRBD1 (6 bases). The CDR3 extends over 17 amino acids. V lost 6 bases to trimming and J lost 7 bases, with 22 bases between them. CDR1 and CDR2 (germline): MNHNS, SASEGT. The CDR3 DNA is TGTGCCAGCAGCGAAAAGGGGGGGTTGTCTCGGAATTCACCCCTCCACTTT. Its protein is CASSEKGGLSRNSPLHF.

The chain links TRBV18 to TRBJ2-3; D may be TRBD1 (6 bases). This CDR3 is 15 amino acids long. The V end lost 2 bases, the J end lost 2 bases, and 11 bases lay between the germline ends. The germline gives CDR1 KGHSH, CDR2 LQKENI. The CDR3 nucleotides are TGTGCCAGCTCACCAAACACAGGGAACACAGATACGCAGTATTTT. Amino acids: CASSPNTGNTDTQYF.

V usage is TRBV10-3 and J usage is TRBJ2-3; 11 positions match TRBD1. Per germline, CDR1 ENHRY and CDR2 SYGVKD. The CDR3 sequence is 15 residues long. The J segment lost 0 bases and the V segment lost 8 bases, leaving 4 bases of the junction unmatched. CDR3 sequence reads: CAIGGQGVSTDTQYF. CDR3 nucleotide sequence: TGTGCCATCGGGGGACAGGGGGTCAGCACAGATACGCAGTATTTT.

The chain joins TRBV7-9 to TRBJ1-3; unclear D gene. CDR3 size: 19 residues. With 6 bases removed from V and 0 bases from J, the gap between germline ends came to 24 bases. Germline values: CDR1 SEHNR, CDR2 FQNEAQ (reference sequence). In DNA form, the CDR3 reads TGTGCCAGCAGTTCCACCTTCCTGGGCAGTAAACTCTCTGGAAACACCATATATTTT. The encoded protein is CASSSTFLGSKLSGNTIYF.

This rearrangement joins TRBV30 to TRBJ2-1; tentative D call: TRBD2 (6 bases). The V end lost 4 bases, the J end lost 12 bases, and 13 bases lay between the germline ends. Germline V lookup: CDR1 GTSNPN, CDR2 SVGIG (reference sequence). The length of the CDR3 is 11 residues. The CDR3 loop reads CAWKNSGLQFF. DNA of the CDR3: TGTGCCTGGAAAAATAGCGGATTGCAGTTCTTC.

V is TRBV4-1 and J is TRBJ1-2, with TRBD1 identical over 8 bases. V lost 0 bases and J lost 8; bases outside the gene matches: 11. Germline V gene lookup returns CDR1 MGHRA and CDR2 YSYEKL. The CDR3 covers 16 residues. The CDR3 nucleotides read TGCGCCAGCAGCCAAGAAACCAAGGGGGACAGGCGAGGCTACACCTTC. Amino acid sequence: CASSQETKGDRRGYTF.

This chain connects TRBV10-3 to TRBJ2-7, with TRBD1 matching over 11 bases. Germline CDR1 ENHRY, CDR2 SYGVKD. There are 13 residues in the CDR3. The ends lost 5 bases at V and 5 bases at J; junction bases unmatched: 2. The chain's CDR3 is CAISWTGGHEQYF. The CDR3 DNA is TGTGCCATCAGTTGGACAGGGGGCCACGAGCAGTACTTC.

This clone was detected only once. This chain uses TRBV6-1 with TRBJ2-7; a weak D match, TRBD1 (6 bases). V lost 2 bases, J lost 3 bases, and 20 bases lay in between. Per germline, CDR1 MNHNS and CDR2 SASEGT. This CDR3 is built from 17 residues. The CDR3 is CASSESVGGSHLYEQYF. The CDR3 nucleotides read TGTGCCAGCAGTGAATCTGTTGGGGGCTCCCACCTCTACGAGCAGTACTTC.

The chain couples TRBV9 to TRBJ2-3, with TRBD2 matching 10 bases. The V segment lost 2 bases and the J segment 4 bases; nucleotides outside the gene matches: 1. The V gene's germline CDR1 is SGDLS and CDR2 YYNGEE. This CDR3 is 14 amino acids long. This CDR3 is CASSVSGGADTQYF. CDR3 sequence (DNA): TGTGCCAGCAGCGTGAGCGGGGGGGCAGATACGCAGTATTTT.

The V gene is TRBV30, the J gene TRBJ1-2; D call uncertain. The CDR3 spans 15 residues. Trimming left V 0 bases short and J 4 bases short, with 15 bases between. CDR1 GTSNPN and CDR2 SVGIG come from the germline V gene (reference sequence). Here the CDR3 reads CAWSVPPTVGYGYTF. The CDR3 DNA follows: TGTGCCTGGAGTGTACCCCCAACTGTGGGCTATGGCTACACCTTC. The whole variable domain, filled in from reference TRBV30 and TRBJ1-2, reads SQTIHQWPATLVQPVGSPLSLECTVEGTSNPNLYWYRQAAGRGLQLLFYSVGIGQISSEVPQNLSASRPQDRQFILSSKKLLLSDSGFYLCAWSVPPTVGYGYTFGSGTRLTVV.

The rearrangement links TRBV27 to TRBJ2-2; D might be TRBD2 (6 bases). Germline CDR1 reads MNHEY; CDR2 reads SMNVEV (reference sequence). Deletions cut 4 bases from V and 8 bases from J, with 14 bases between. This CDR3 has 14 residues. The CDR3 DNA sequence: TGTGCCAGCAGTTCTACTAGCCGCTCAGGGGAGCTGTTTTTT. It translates to CASSSTSRSGELFF.

The chain joins TRBV5-1 to TRBJ2-7; 9 nucleotides align to TRBD1. The CDR3 extends over 15 amino acids. The germline gives CDR1 SGHRS, CDR2 YFSETQ. The J segment lost 0 bases and the V segment lost 4 bases, leaving 5 bases of the junction unmatched. CDR3 coding DNA: TGCGCCAGCAGCGGGTGGGACAGGGACTCCTACGAGCAGTACTTC. Its protein product is CASSGWDRDSYEQYF. Full variable domain (outside the CDR3, taken from reference TRBV5-1 and TRBJ2-7): KAGVTQTPRYLIKTRGQQVTLSCSPISGHRSVSWYQQTPGQGLQFLFEYFSETQRNKGNFPGRFSGRQFSNSRSEMNVSTLELGDSALYLCASSGWDRDSYEQYFGPGTRLTVT.